The source of this T cell receptor beta chain is a study of blood T cell repertoires in COVID-19 (dated by TCRdb to 2019 to 2021). As for the study more broadly: The collaborator samples originated in the United States, Italy and Spain and spanned the acute and convalescent phases of COVID-19. Samples came from the ongoing ImmuneRACE study (first 160 participants) plus 1,254 subjects from 6 global collaborators. A de-identified subject ID, COVID-19 status, age in years and sex were almost always included in the sample metadata. Where HLA class I and class II types were available, the types were taken from metadata supplied by the sample provider, not from assay-based typing. Deeply sampled blood TCRbeta repertoires from subjects exposed to, actively infected with, or recovered from COVID-19 were included in the dataset. The repertoires were released in a freely available public database intended as a resource for research on the immune response to SARS-CoV-2. The material from the prospective study consisted of cDNA or gDNA derived from T cells, B-cell-depleted T cells, or PBMCs.

The germline V gene encodes CDR1 SGHTA and CDR2 FQGNSA. V is cut back by 3 bases and J by 4 bases, with 7 bases in the junction unmatched. Spanning cysteine to phenylalanine, the CDR3 consists of 15 amino acids. Here the CDR3 DNA is all that survives: 45 bases in frame from base 1. In regard to this clone: This receptor's antigen is unknown. Base quality data are lacking; no much larger clone is found one base away.

One collaborating source in Seattle enrolled patients during active infection and followed them longitudinally through the course of disease. Collaborating institutions collected whole blood in K2EDTA tubes following their own protocols. For TCRbeta analysis, collaborator samples were shipped as frozen whole blood, as isolated PBMCs, or as DNA extracted from either sample type. The immunoSEQ Assay, a bias-controlled multiplex PCR, was used to amplify TCRbeta CDR3 regions from genomic DNA. On the authors' methods: The number of nucleated cells in each sample was estimated by amplification of reference gene primers within the assay. To quantify the absolute abundance of each unique TCRbeta CDR3 rearrangement, sequence reads were collapsed and filtered. For each sample, productive Simpson clonality was calculated as the square root of Simpson's diversity index across productive rearrangements. Held by TCRdb, this immuneACCESS table contains in-frame sequences only and omits some clones. Under half of the omission traces to an unresolved V gene where checked; the cause of the rest is unknown. V and J calls and clone size are those listed in that table; D and trimming were worked out from the DNA. Recorded for this sample are 250,000 to 300,000 clones; about nine tenths of them occurred a single time. The ten largest clones add up to around 2.2% of the sample.

What the study reported, not specific to this receptor: The quantity of clinical and demographic metadata differed by source and by participant and was supplied without curation.

This sequence originates from a woman aged 25 to 39 with COVID-19, enrolled during active disease. The source material was peripheral blood. The chain joins TRBV7-2 to TRBJ1-2, with TRBD1 identical over 8 junction bases. This receptor carries the CDR3 CASSFTIQGGYGYTF. Read as DNA, the sequence is TGTGCCAGCAGCTTTACGATACAGGGGGGCTATGGCTACACCTTC.